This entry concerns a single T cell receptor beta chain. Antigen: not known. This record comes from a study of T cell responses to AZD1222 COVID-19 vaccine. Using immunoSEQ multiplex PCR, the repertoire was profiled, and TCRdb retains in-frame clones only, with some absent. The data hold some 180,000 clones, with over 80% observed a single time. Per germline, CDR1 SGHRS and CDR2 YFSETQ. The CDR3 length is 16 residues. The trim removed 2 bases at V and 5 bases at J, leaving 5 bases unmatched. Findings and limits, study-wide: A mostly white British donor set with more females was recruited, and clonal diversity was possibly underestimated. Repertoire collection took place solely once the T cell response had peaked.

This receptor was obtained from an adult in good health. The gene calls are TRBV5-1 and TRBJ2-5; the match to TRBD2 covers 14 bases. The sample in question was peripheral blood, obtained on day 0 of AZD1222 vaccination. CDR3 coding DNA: TGCGCCAGCAGCTTCGCGACTAGCGGGGGGGTCGAGACCCAGTACTTC. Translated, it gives CASSFATSGGVETQYF.